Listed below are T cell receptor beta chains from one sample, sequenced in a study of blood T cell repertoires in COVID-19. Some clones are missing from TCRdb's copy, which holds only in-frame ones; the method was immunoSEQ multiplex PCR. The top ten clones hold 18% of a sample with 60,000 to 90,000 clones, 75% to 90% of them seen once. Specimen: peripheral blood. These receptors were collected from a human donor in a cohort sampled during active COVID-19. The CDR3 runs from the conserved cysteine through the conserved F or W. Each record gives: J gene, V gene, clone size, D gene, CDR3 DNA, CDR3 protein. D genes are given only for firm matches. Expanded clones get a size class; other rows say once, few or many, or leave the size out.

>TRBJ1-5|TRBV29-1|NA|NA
TGCAGCGTTTCTGAGAATAGCAATCAGCCCCAGCATTTT
CSVSENSNQPQHF
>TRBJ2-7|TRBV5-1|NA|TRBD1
TGCGCCAGCAGCCACGGGACAGGTGCCTACGAGCAGTACTTC
CASSHGTGAYEQYF
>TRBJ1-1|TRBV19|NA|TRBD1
TGTGCCAGTAGTAGAACAGGGGGCGCAGACACTGAAGCTTTCTTT
CASSRTGGADTEAFF
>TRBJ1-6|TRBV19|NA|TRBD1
TGTGCCAGTAGTACGGACAGGGGGCAGGGCCAGTTTGGGAATTCACCCCTCCACTTT
CASSTDRGQGQFGNSPLHF
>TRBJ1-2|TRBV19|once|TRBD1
TGTGCCAGTAGAAACGGCCGACAGGGAGGTTACTATGGCTACACCTTC
CASRNGRQGGYYGYTF
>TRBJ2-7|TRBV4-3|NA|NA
TGCGCCAGCAGCCAAGATCGACTAGGGGGGGGCCGAATTTCCTACGAGCAGTACTTC
CASSQDRLGGGRISYEQYF
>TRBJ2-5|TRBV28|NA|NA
TGTGCCAGCAGTCTAAGGGACACCGACCAAGAGACCCAGTACTTC
CASSLRDTDQETQYF
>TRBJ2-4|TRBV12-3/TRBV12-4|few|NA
TGTGCCAGCACCGGGAACAAAAACATTCAGTACTTC
CASTGNKNIQYF
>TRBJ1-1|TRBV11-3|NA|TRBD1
TGTGCCAGCACCTGGACAGGCTTCACTGAAGCTTTCTTT
CASTWTGFTEAFF
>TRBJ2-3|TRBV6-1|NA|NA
TGTGCCAGCAGTGATACCGAGGGGAGGCCCCCTCGGTATTTT
CASSDTEGRPPRYF
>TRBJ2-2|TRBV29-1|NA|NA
TGCAGCGTTTCCAGGGCCGGGGAGCTGTTTTTT
CSVSRAGELFF
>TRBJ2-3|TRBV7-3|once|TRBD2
TGTGCCAGCAGCCCCCAAGGGGCTAGCGGGACAGATACGCAGTATTTT
CASSPQGASGTDTQYF
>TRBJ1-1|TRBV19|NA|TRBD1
TGTGCCAGTAGTGGACAGGGATTTATGGACACTGAAGCTTTCTTT
CASSGQGFMDTEAFF
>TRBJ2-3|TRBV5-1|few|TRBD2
TGCGCCAGCAGCTTGTTAACTAGCGGGATAGATACGCAGTATTTT
CASSLLTSGIDTQYF
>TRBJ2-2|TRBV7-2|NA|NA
TGTGCCAGCAGCTTAGGGGGCGCCATGAACACCGGGGAGCTGTTTTTT
CASSLGGAMNTGELFF
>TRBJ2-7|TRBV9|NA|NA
TGTGCCAGCAGCGTAGACCCGGGAAACTCCTACGAGCAGTACTTC
CASSVDPGNSYEQYF
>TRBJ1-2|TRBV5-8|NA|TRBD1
TGTGCCAGCAGCTTGCCCACAGGGGCGATTGCTGGCTACACCTTC
CASSLPTGAIAGYTF
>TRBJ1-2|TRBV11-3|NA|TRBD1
TGTGCCAGCAGCTTAGAAGGGGGCACAGGCTATGGCTACACCTTC
CASSLEGGTGYGYTF
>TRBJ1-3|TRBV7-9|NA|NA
TGTGCCAGCAGCTTAGGTTACTCTGGAAACACCATATATTTT
CASSLGYSGNTIYF
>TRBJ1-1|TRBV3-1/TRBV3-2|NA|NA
TGTGCCAGCAGCCGCCTTTCCTTCGGGCGGAGCGGGCACACTGAAGCTTTCTTT
CASSRLSFGRSGHTEAFF
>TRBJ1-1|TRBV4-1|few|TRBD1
TGCGCCAGCAGCCAAGGAAGGGACAGGGGGATGGAAGCTTTCTTT
CASSQGRDRGMEAFF
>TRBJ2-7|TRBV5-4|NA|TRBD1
TGTGCCAGCAGCTTGACAGGGGGCAACGAGCAGTACTTC
CASSLTGGNEQYF
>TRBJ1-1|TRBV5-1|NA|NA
TGCGCCAGCAGCCGCAATGGGCGGGAGCAGTACACTGAAGCTTTCTTT
CASSRNGREQYTEAFF
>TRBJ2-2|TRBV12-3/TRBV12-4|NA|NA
TGTGCCAGCAGTTCGGAGACCGGGGAGCTGTTTTTT
CASSSETGELFF
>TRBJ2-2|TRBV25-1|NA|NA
TGTGCCAGCAGTGAATCTGGACTCCGTGGGACCGGGGAGCTGTTTTTT
CASSESGLRGTGELFF
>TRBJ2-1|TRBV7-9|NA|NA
TGTGCCAGCAGCTTCAGACAAGTCTACAATGAGCAGTTCTTC
CASSFRQVYNEQFF
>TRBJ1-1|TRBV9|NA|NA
TGTGCCAGCAAAAACAGGGATTTCGACACTGAAGCTTTCTTT
CASKNRDFDTEAFF
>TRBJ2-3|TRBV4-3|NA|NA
TGCGCCAGCAGCCAAAGTCCGGGCACAGATACGCAGTATTTT
CASSQSPGTDTQYF
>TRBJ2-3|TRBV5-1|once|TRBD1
TGCGCCAGCAGAAACAGGGGCCCAGAAACAGATACGCAGTATTTT
CASRNRGPETDTQYF
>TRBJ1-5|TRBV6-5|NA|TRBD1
TGTGCCAGCAGTTACGCGGCAGGGGGAAATCAGCCCCAGCATTTT
CASSYAAGGNQPQHF
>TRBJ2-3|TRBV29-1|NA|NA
TGCAGCGTTGGTGGTGCAGTCGGGGATACGCAGTATTTT
CSVGGAVGDTQYF